Listed below are T cell receptor beta chains from one sample, sequenced in a study of memory CD4+ T cells and cytomegalovirus serostatus. Sequencing was performed with immunoSEQ multiplex PCR; in TCRdb, only in-frame clones are kept and a portion is missing. The sample records 80,000 or so clones, roughly 78% being singletons. Sequenced: memory CD4+ T cells from blood. Receptors were obtained from an adult in good health and CMV-seropositive. The CDR3 runs from the conserved cysteine through the conserved F or W. Fields, in order: J gene, clone size, V gene, D gene, CDR3 protein, CDR3 DNA. A D gene is named only where the DNA matches it firmly. Size is stated for part of the rows, as once, few or many counts, or as a class when the clone is expanded.

>TRBJ2-5|.|TRBV7-2|TRBD1
CASSLAGTGQETQYF
TGTGCCAGCAGCCTTGCCGGGACAGGGCAAGAGACCCAGTACTTC
>TRBJ1-2|.|TRBV28|TRBD1
CASTYTGTGNGYTF
TGTGCCAGCACATATACCGGGACAGGGAACGGCTACACCTTC
>TRBJ2-3|.|TRBV25-1|TRBD2
CASSEFPAGGGDTQYF
TGTGCCAGCAGTGAATTTCCAGCGGGAGGGGGAGATACGCAGTATTTT
>TRBJ2-3|.|TRBV7-2|TRBD2
CASTAWEGTQYF
TGTGCCAGCACGGCCTGGGAGGGAACGCAGTATTTT
>TRBJ1-1|once|TRBV2|TRBD1
CASRAGQGSNTEAFF
TGTGCCAGCAGGGCGGGACAGGGGTCGAACACTGAAGCTTTCTTT
>TRBJ2-5|.|TRBV18|.
CASSPGQQETQYF
TGTGCCAGCTCACCGGGACAACAAGAGACCCAGTACTTC
>TRBJ1-3|.|TRBV7-2|TRBD1
CASSFSGGKGSGNTIYF
TGTGCCAGCAGCTTTTCAGGGGGCAAGGGTTCTGGAAACACCATATATTTT
>TRBJ2-3|.|TRBV28|.
CASSQTLDTQYF
TGTGCCAGCAGCCAGACGTTGGATACGCAGTATTTT
>TRBJ2-7|.|TRBV6-1|.
CASGVRDTYEQYF
TGTGCCAGCGGGGTCAGGGACACCTACGAGCAGTACTTC
>TRBJ1-2|.|TRBV30|.
CAWSGGATFYGYTF
TGTGCCTGGAGCGGGGGAGCTACCTTCTATGGCTACACCTTC
>TRBJ1-4|.|TRBV19|.
CASNIPRAGGEKLFF
TGTGCCAGCAATATCCCCCGAGCCGGTGGGGAAAAACTGTTTTTT
>TRBJ2-7|.|TRBV4-1|.
CASSPGLTYEQYF
TGCGCCAGCAGCCCGGGACTTACCTACGAGCAGTACTTC
>TRBJ2-2|once|TRBV7-2|.
CASSLNAGLSGELFF
TGTGCCAGCAGTTTAAACGCGGGGTTGTCCGGGGAGCTGTTTTTT
>TRBJ1-2|.|TRBV29-1|.
CSVSPGLNYGYTF
TGCAGCGTCTCCCCCGGACTAAACTATGGCTACACCTTC
>TRBJ2-7|.|TRBV30|.
CAWRRLGIYYEQYF
TGTGCCTGGAGGCGTCTAGGGATCTACTACGAGCAGTACTTC
>TRBJ2-7|once|TRBV28|TRBD2
CASEAGVDREQYF
TGTGCCAGCGAAGCGGGGGTTGATCGTGAGCAGTACTTC
>TRBJ2-3|.|TRBV18|TRBD2
CASSPGLAGVAGRADTQYF
TGTGCCAGCTCACCCGGACTAGCGGGCGTAGCTGGCAGGGCAGATACGCAGTATTTT
>TRBJ2-7|.|TRBV5-4|.
CASSTKQGPYEQYF
TGTGCCAGCAGCACCAAACAGGGACCCTACGAGCAGTACTTC
>TRBJ2-2|.|TRBV2|.
CASRPDSGELFF
TGTGCCAGCAGACCGGACAGCGGGGAGCTGTTTTTT
>TRBJ1-3|.|TRBV5-1|.
CASSFTGTFTSGNTIYF
TGCGCCAGCAGCTTCACTGGGACTTTCACCTCTGGAAACACCATATATTTT
>TRBJ2-2|.|TRBV6-5|TRBD2
CASRKAGGNTGELFF
TGTGCCAGCAGGAAAGCGGGGGGAAACACCGGGGAGCTGTTTTTT